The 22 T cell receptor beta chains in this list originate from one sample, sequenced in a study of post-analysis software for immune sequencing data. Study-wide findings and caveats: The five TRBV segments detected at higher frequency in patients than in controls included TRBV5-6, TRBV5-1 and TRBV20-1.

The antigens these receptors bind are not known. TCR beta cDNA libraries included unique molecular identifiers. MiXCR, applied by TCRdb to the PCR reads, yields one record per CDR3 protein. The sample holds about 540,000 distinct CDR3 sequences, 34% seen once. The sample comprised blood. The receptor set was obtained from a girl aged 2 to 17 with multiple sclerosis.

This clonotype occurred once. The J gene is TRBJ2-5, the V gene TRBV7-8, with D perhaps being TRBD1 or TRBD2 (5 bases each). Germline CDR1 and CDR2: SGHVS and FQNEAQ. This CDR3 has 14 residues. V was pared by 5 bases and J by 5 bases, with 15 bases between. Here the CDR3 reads CASSPGPRGETQYF. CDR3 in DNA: TGTGCCAGCAGCCCGGGACCGCGAGGGGAGACCCAGTACTTC.

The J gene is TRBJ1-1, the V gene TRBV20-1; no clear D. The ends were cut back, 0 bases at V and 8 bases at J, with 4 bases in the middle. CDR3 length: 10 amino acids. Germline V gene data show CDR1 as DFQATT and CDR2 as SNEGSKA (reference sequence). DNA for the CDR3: TGCAGTGCTAGAGATATCGAAGCTTTCTTT. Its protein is CSARDIEAFF.

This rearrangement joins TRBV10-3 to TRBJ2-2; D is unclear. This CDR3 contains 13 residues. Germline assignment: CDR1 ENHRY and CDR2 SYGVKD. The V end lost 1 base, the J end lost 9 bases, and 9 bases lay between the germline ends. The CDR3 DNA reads TGTGCCATCAGTGAGTTAAGTACCAGGGAGCTGTTTTTT. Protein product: CAISELSTRELFF.

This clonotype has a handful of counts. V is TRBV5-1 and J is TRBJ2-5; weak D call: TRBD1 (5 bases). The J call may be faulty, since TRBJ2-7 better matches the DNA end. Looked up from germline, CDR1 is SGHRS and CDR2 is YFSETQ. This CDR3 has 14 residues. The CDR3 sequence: CASSLTGGNYEQYF. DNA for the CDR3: TGCGCCAGCAGCTTGACAGGCGGAAACTACGAGCAGTACTTC.

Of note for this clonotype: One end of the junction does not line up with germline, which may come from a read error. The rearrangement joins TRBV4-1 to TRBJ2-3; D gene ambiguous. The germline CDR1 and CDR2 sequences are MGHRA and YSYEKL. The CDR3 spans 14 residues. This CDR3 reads CASSQEGHTDTRYF. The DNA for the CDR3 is TGCGCCAGCAGCCAAGAGGGCCACACAGATACGCGGTATTTT.

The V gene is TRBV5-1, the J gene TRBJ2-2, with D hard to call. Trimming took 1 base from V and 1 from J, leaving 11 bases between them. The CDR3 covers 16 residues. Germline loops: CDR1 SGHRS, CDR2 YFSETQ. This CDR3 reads CASSLLGSMNTGELFF. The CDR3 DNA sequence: TGCGCCAGCAGCTTGTTAGGATCCATGAACACCGGGGAGCTGTTTTTT.

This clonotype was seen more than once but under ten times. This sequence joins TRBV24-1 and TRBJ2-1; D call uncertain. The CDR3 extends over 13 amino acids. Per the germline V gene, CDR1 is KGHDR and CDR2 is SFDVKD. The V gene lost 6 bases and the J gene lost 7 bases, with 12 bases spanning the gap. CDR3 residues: CATSTQNGNEQFF. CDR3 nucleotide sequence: TGTGCCACCAGTACCCAAAATGGGAATGAGCAGTTCTTC.

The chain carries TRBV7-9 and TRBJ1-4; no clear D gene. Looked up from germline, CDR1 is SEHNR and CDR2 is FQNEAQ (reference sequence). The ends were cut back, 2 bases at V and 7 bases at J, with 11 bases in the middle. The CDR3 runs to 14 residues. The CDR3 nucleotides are TGTGCCAGCAGCTTAAGAGGGTCGGGTGAAAAACTGTTTTTT. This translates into CASSLRGSGEKLFF.

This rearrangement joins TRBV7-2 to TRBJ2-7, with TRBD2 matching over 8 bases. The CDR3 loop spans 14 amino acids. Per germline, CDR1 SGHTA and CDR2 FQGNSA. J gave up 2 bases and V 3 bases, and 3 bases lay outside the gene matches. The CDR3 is CASSFGLAPYEQYF. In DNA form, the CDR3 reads TGTGCCAGCAGCTTCGGACTAGCCCCCTACGAGCAGTACTTC.

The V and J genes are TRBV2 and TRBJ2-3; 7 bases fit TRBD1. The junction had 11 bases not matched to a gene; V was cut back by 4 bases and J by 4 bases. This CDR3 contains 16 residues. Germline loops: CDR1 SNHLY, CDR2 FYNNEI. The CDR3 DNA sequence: TGTGCCAGCAGTGGGCCGACAGGGACGGTGGCAGATACGCAGTATTTT. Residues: CASSGPTGTVADTQYF.

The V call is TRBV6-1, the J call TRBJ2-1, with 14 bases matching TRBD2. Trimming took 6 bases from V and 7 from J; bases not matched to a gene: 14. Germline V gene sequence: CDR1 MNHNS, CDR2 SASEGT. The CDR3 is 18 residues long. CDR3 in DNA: TGTGCCAGCAGCCGAGATGTGACTAGCGGGGGGGTCTTGAATGAGCAGTTCTTC. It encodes CASSRDVTSGGVLNEQFF.

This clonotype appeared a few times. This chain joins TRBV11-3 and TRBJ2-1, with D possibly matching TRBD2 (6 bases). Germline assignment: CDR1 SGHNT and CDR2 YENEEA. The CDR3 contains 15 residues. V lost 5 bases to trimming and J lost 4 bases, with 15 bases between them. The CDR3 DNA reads TGTGCCAGCAGCCCGCAAGCGGGCGGGTACAATGAGCAGTTCTTC. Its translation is CASSPQAGGYNEQFF.

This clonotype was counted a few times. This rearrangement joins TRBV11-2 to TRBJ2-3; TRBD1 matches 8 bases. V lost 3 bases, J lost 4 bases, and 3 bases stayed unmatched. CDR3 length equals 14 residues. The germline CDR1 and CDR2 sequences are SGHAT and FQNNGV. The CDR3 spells CASSFRQGPDTQYF. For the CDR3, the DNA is TGTGCCAGCAGCTTTCGACAGGGGCCAGATACGCAGTATTTT.

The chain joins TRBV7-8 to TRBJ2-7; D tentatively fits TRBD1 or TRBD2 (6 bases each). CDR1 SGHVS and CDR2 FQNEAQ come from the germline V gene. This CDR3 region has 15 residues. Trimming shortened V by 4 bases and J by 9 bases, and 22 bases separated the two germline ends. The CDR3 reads CASSYRRYSGAGQYF. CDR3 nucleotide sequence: TGTGCCAGCAGCTACCGACGTTATTCGGGGGCCGGGCAGTACTTC. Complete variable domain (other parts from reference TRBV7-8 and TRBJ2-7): GAGVSQSPRYKVAKRGQDVALRCDPISGHVSLFWYQQALGQGPEFLTYFQNEAQLDKSGLPSDRFFAERPEGSVSTLKIQRTQQEDSAVYLCASSYRRYSGAGQYFGPGTRLTVT.

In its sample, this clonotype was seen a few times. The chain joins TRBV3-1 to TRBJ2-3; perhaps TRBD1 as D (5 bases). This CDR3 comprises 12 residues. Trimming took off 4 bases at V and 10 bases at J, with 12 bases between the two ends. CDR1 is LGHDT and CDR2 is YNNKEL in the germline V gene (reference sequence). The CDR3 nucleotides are TGTGCCAGCAGCCGAGAAAGGGGTGCGCAGTATTTT. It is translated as CASSRERGAQYF.

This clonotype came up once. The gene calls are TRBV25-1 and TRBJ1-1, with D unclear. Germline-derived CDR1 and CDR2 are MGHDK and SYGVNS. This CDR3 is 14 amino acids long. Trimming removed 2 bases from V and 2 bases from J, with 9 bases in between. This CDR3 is CASSEMGGNTEAFF. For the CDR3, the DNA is TGTGCCAGCAGTGAAATGGGCGGAAACACTGAAGCTTTCTTT.

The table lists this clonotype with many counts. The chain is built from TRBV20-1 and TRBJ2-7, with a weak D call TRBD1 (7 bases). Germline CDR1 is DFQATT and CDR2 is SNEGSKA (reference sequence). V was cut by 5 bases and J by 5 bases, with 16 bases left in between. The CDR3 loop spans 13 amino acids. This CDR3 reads CSADPGGGHEQYF. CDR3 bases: TGCAGTGCTGACCCAGGAGGGGGCCACGAGCAGTACTTC.

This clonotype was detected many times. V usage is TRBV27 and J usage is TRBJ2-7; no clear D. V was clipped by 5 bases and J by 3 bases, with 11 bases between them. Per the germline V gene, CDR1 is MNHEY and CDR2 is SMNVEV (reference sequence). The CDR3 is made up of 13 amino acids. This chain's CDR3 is CASSRPNVYEQYF. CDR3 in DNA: TGTGCCAGCAGTCGGCCGAATGTCTACGAGCAGTACTTC.

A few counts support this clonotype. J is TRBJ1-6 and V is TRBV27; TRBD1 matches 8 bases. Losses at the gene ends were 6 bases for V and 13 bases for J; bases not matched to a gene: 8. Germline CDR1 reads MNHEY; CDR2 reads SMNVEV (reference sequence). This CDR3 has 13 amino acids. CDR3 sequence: CASRLTGVIPLHF. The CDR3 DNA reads TGTGCCAGCAGGCTGACAGGGGTAATCCCCCTCCACTTT.

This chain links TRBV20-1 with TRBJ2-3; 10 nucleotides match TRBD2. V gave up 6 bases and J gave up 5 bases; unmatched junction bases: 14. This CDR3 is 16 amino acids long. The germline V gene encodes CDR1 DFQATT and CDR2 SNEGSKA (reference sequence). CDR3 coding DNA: TGCAGTGCCAACTCTGCTCTAGCGGGGGCGGGAGATACGCAGTATTTT. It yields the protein CSANSALAGAGDTQYF.

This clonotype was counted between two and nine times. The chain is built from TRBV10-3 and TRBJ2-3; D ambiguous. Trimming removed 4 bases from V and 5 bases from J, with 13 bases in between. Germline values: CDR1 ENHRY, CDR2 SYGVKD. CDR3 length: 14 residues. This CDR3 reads CAISAQALGDTQYF. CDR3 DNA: TGTGCCATCAGTGCGCAGGCTTTAGGAGATACGCAGTATTTT.

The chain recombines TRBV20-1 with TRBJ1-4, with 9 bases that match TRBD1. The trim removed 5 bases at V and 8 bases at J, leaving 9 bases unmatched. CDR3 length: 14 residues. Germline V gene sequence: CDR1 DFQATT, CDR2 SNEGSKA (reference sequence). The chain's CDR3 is CSAPSTGGEEKLFF. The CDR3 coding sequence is TGCAGTGCTCCCTCGACAGGGGGTGAGGAAAAACTGTTTTTT.